The 10 T cell receptor beta chains below all came from one sample that was sequenced in a study of T cell responses to AZD1222 COVID-19 vaccine. TCRdb keeps only in-frame clones here, not all; method: immunoSEQ multiplex PCR. In the table there are around 150,000 clones, more than 75% of which are singletons. Here the sequenced sample was peripheral blood, taken on day 0 of AZD1222 vaccination. These receptors were obtained from an adult in good health.

The gene calls are TRBV19 and TRBJ2-2; 9 bases fit TRBD1. V lost 6 bases and J lost 7; bases outside the gene matches: 12. Per the germline V gene, CDR1 is LNHDA and CDR2 is SQIVND (reference sequence). CDR3 length: 16 amino acids. The chain's CDR3 is CASRQTGGSLGGELFF. For the CDR3, the DNA is TGTGCCAGTAGACAGACAGGGGGAAGTTTAGGCGGGGAGCTGTTTTTT.

This clone was recorded only once. The genes are TRBV7-9 and TRBJ2-3, with TRBD2 matching 9 bases. Germline assignment: CDR1 SEHNR and CDR2 FQNEAQ (reference sequence). The J segment lost 4 bases and the V segment lost 1 base, leaving 6 bases of the junction unmatched. The CDR3 is 16 residues long. The CDR3 region has the DNA TGTGCCAGCAGCTTAGGGCTAGCGGGAAAATCAGATACGCAGTATTTT. It translates to CASSLGLAGKSDTQYF.

This chain uses TRBV7-2 with TRBJ1-2, with 11 bases fitting TRBD1. The CDR3 is 16 residues long. With 2 bases clipped from V and 7 bases from J, the junction kept 9 bases outside the gene matches. Germline CDR1 SGHTA, CDR2 FQGNSA. As DNA, the CDR3 is TGTGCCAGCAGCTTAAGCCCCGGGACAGGGGGGTCTGGCTACACCTTC. Residues: CASSLSPGTGGSGYTF.

This chain uses TRBV10-2 with TRBJ2-3; D remains unclear. The V end was cut by 0 bases, the J end by 1 base, with 5 bases between. Germline V lookup: CDR1 WSHSY, CDR2 SAAADI. The CDR3 has 14 amino acids. This chain's CDR3 is CASSESTGTDTQYF. As DNA, the CDR3 is TGCGCCAGCAGTGAGTCCACAGGCACAGATACGCAGTATTTT.

The V call is TRBV30, the J call TRBJ1-5; TRBD1 aligns across 7 bases. The V and J ends lost 4 bases and 0 bases, in that order; junction bases with no gene match: 9. Per germline, CDR1 GTSNPN and CDR2 SVGIG (reference sequence). The CDR3 length is 16 residues. CDR3: CAWNGGQSNSNQPQHF. The CDR3 coding sequence is TGTGCCTGGAACGGGGGACAGTCAAATAGCAATCAGCCCCAGCATTTT. The complete variable domain, with remaining parts taken from reference TRBV30 and TRBJ1-5, reads SQTIHQWPATLVQPVGSPLSLECTVEGTSNPNLYWYRQAAGRGLQLLFYSVGIGQISSEVPQNLSASRPQDRQFILSSKKLLLSDSGFYLCAWNGGQSNSNQPQHFGDGTRLSIL.

V and J are TRBV21-1 and TRBJ2-1; TRBD2 is the table's D call and was not checked against the DNA. TRBV21-1 represents a pseudogene. The CDR3 sequence is 16 residues long. The CDR3, as DNA: TGTGCCAGCAGCAAAGGGCCTAGCGCCTACTACAATGAGCAGTTCTTC. This gives the protein CASSKGPSAYYNEQFF.

The CDR3 is CASSHRLAGDNEQFF. The CDR3 DNA follows: TGTGCCAGCAGTCATAGACTAGCGGGAGACAATGAGCAGTTCTTC. The J gene is TRBJ2-1, the V gene TRBV28, with 12 bases identical to TRBD2. The ends lost 5 bases at V and 5 bases at J; junction bases unmatched: 4. The CDR3 covers 15 residues. CDR1 and CDR2 from the germline V gene are MDHEN and SYDVKM.

The J gene is TRBJ1-3, the V gene TRBV30; D unresolved. Trimming took 3 bases from V and 0 from J, leaving 9 bases between them. CDR1 is GTSNPN and CDR2 is SVGIG in the germline V gene (reference sequence). The CDR3 spans 14 residues. CDR3 in amino acids: CAWSLVSSGNTIYF. CDR3 in DNA: TGTGCCTGGAGCCTCGTGAGCTCTGGAAACACCATATATTTT. The variable domain in full, completed from reference TRBV30 and TRBJ1-3, reads SQTIHQWPATLVQPVGSPLSLECTVEGTSNPNLYWYRQAAGRGLQLLFYSVGIGQISSEVPQNLSASRPQDRQFILSSKKLLLSDSGFYLCAWSLVSSGNTIYFGEGSWLTVV.

The table lists this clone with a few counts. CDR3 in amino acids: CACYRDKIKNEQFF. The DNA for the CDR3 is TGTGCCTGCTACCGGGACAAGATTAAAAATGAGCAGTTCTTC. The chain is built from TRBV30 and TRBJ2-1; a possible D gene is TRBD1 (6 bases). Between the trimmed V and J ends, which lost 6 bases and 7 bases, there was a span of 19 bases. The CDR3 extends over 14 amino acids. Germline V lookup: CDR1 GTSNPN, CDR2 SVGIG (reference sequence).

The chain recombines TRBV5-1 with TRBJ1-2; weak D call: TRBD1 (5 bases). The CDR3 is 15 residues long. From germline, CDR1 is SGHRS and CDR2 YFSETQ. Trimming shortened V by 0 bases and J by 4 bases, and 13 bases separated the two germline ends. In nucleotides, the CDR3 is TGCGCCAGCAGCTTGGCCCCGGGGACTTTCTATGGCTACACCTTC. Its translation is CASSLAPGTFYGYTF.